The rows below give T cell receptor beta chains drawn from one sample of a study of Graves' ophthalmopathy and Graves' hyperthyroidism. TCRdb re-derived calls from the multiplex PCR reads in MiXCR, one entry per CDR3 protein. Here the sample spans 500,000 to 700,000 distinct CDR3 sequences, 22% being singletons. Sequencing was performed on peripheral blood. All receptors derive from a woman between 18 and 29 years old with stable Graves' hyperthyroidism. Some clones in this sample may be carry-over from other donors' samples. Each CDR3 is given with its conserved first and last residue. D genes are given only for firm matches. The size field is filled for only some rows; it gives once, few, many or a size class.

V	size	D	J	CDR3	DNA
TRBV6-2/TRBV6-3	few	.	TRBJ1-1	CASSTRTALNTEAFF	TGTGCCAGCAGCACTCGGACCGCCTTGAACACTGAAGCTTTCTTT
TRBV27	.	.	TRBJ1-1	CASSGYREDEAFF	TGTGCCAGCAGTGGGTACAGGGAAGATGAAGCTTTCTTT
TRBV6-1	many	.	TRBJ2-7	CASSAGKYEQYF	TGTGCCAGCAGTGCCGGAAAGTACGAGCAGTACTTC
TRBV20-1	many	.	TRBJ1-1	CSAMSAFRNTEAFF	TGCAGTGCAATGTCTGCCTTCCGGAACACTGAAGCTTTCTTT
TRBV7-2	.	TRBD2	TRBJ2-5	CASSWRGGRGESQYF	TGTGCCAGCAGCTGGCGGGGGGGCCGTGGGGAGTCCCAGTACTTC
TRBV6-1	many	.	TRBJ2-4	CASTSFGENIQYF	TGTGCCAGCACCTCCTTTGGGGAGAACATTCAGTACTTC
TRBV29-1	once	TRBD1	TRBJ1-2	CSVAGGISGYTF	TGCAGCGTTGCAGGGGGCATTTCTGGCTACACCTTC
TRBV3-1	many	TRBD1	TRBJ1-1	CASSQAFGQGITEAFF	TGTGCCAGCAGCCAAGCATTCGGACAGGGGATCACTGAAGCTTTCTTT
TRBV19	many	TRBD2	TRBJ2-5	CASKERGSQETQYF	TGTGCCAGTAAGGAGCGGGGCAGCCAAGAGACCCAGTACTTC
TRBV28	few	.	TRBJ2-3	CASSFPGARQDTQYF	TGTGCCAGCAGTTTCCCGGGAGCGCGGCAAGATACGCAGTATTTT
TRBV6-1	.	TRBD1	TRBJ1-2	CASSLQGVHGYTF	TGTGCCAGCAGCCTACAGGGGGTCCATGGCTACACCTTC
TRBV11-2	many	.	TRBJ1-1	CASSLTGSVNTEAFF	TGTGCCAGCAGCTTAACCGGTTCTGTGAACACTGAAGCTTTCTTT
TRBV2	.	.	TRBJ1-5	CASRTARGNQPQHF	TGTGCCAGCAGGACAGCGAGGGGCAATCAGCCCCAGCATTTT
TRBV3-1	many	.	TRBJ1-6	CASSQDGGGRYSPLHF	TGTGCCAGCAGCCAAGATGGGGGGGGTCGATACTCACCCCTCCACTTT
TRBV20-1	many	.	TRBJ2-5	CSASSPGGLQETQYF	TGCAGTGCTAGTAGTCCAGGGGGGCTCCAAGAGACCCAGTACTTC
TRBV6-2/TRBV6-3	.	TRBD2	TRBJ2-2	CASSYPLAGVPWGTGELFF	TGTGCCAGCAGTTACCCACTAGCGGGGGTGCCCTGGGGCACCGGGGAGCTGTTTTTT
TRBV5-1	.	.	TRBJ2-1	CASSQIASSYNEQFF	TGCGCCAGCAGCCAGATAGCGAGCTCCTACAATGAGCAGTTCTTC
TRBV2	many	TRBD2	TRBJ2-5	CASFGLADQETQYF	TGTGCCAGCTTCGGACTAGCGGACCAAGAGACCCAGTACTTC
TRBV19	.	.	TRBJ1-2	CASSIGGTWTRYTF	TGTGCCAGTAGTATAGGAGGGACATGGACCCGCTACACCTTC
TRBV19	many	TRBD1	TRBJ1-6	CASSDRQGNSPLHF	TGTGCCAGTAGTGACCGACAGGGGAATTCACCCCTCCACTTT
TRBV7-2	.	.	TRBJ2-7	CASSNTRVYEQYF	TGTGCCAGCAGCAATACTAGGGTCTACGAGCAGTACTTC
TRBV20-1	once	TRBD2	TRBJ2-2	CSARGTRGNTGELFF	TGCAGTGCTAGAGGGACTAGAGGGAACACCGGGGAGCTGTTTTTT
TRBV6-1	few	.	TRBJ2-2	CATRADGSEGELFF	TGTGCCACCAGAGCAGACGGCTCGGAGGGGGAGCTGTTTTTT
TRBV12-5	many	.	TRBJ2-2	CASGLVGGAPNTGELFF	TGTGCTAGTGGTTTGGTAGGGGGGGCGCCTAACACCGGGGAGCTGTTTTTT
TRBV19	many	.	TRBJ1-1	CASTNRGVGIPEAFF	TGTGCCAGCACGAATCGGGGGGTGGGGATCCCTGAAGCTTTCTTT
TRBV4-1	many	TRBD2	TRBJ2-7	CASSPSGGIEQYF	TGCGCCAGCAGCCCCAGCGGGGGAATCGAGCAGTACTTC
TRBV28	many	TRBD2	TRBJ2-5	CASSLLTSGREETQYF	TGTGCCAGCAGTCTCTTGACTAGCGGGAGGGAAGAGACCCAGTACTTC
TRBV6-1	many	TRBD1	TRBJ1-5	CASSIGQVYSNQPQHF	TGTGCCAGCAGTATAGGACAGGTCTATAGCAATCAGCCCCAGCATTTT
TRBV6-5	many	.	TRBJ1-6	CASSYRQANSPLHF	TGTGCCAGCAGTTACCGGCAGGCAAATTCACCCCTCCACTTT
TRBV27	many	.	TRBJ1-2	CASSPRGGLNYGYTF	TGTGCCAGCAGTCCTCGAGGGGGGCTTAACTATGGCTACACCTTC
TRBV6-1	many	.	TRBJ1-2	CASKIGVNYGYTF	TGTGCCAGCAAGATAGGCGTTAACTATGGCTACACCTTC
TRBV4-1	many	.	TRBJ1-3	CASSQDGGSGNTIYF	TGCGCCAGCAGCCAAGACGGGGGGTCTGGAAACACCATATATTTT
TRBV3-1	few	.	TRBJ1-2	CASSLAPGSQSTSRF	TGTGCCAGCAGCTTAGCTCCCGGGTCCCAGTCTACCTCGCGCTTC
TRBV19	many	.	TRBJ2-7	CASSMTGTYEQYF	TGTGCCAGTAGTATGACAGGGACTTACGAGCAGTACTTC
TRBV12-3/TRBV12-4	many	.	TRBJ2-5	CASSFGVETQYF	TGTGCCAGCAGTTTTGGCGTAGAGACCCAGTACTTC